This TCR beta chain was profiled in a study of cytotoxic CD8 clonotypes in ibrutinib-treated CLL. The study's findings and limits: An increase in clonality occurred at ibrutinib response, followed by a return toward baseline at progression. In comparison with age-matched healthy donors, baseline clonality was higher and tracked circulating CD8+ T-cell counts.

V was trimmed by 5 bases and J by 0 bases, leaving 14 bases between them. Germline loops: CDR1 SGHTA, CDR2 FQGNSA. This CDR3 spans 16 amino acids. Regarding this clone: What it binds is unknown.

With sequencing, the targeted depth ranged from 1 in 200,000 to 1 in 1 million T cells. Assay used: immunoSEQ multiplex PCR; TCRdb lists only in-frame clones, some missing. The sample carries under 150,000 clones, around 84% recorded once. The sequencing here drew on PBMCs, taken after 24 months of ibrutinib treatment. V usage is TRBV7-2 and J usage is TRBJ1-3, with D maybe TRBD1 (5 bases). The sequence came from a human donor with chronic lymphocytic leukemia. CDR3 residues: CASSPGDAYSGNTIYF. As DNA, the CDR3 is TGTGCCAGCAGCCCGGGGGACGCCTACTCTGGAAACACCATATATTTT.